This record looks at one T cell receptor (beta chain) sequence and its context. Its antigen remains unidentified. One base away there is no much larger clone; base qualities are not given. The sample's time point, from its label and the paper: about 28 days (+/-7) after the second vaccine dose. AZD1222 recipients whose second dose came at about 4 weeks and those whose second dose came at about 12 weeks were combined into one group, since spike-specific TCR depth and breadth did not differ between the two schedules. Vaccinee samples were obtained from the UK trials COV001 and COV002, which included a single-blind randomized controlled phase 2/3 trial of AZD1222 (ChAdOx1 nCoV-19) in healthy adults. For TCRbeta chain sequencing, PBMC samples were collected from trial participants at day 0 and at day 28 after the second dose. The data belong to a study of T cell responses to AZD1222 COVID-19 vaccine (dated by TCRdb to about 2021). For the wider study: TCR sequencing covered about 230 trial participants: nearly 210 given two doses of AZD1222 and approximately 25 given two doses of MenACWY control vaccine. Trial participants were enrolled by age into subgroups of 18-55, 56-69 and 70-plus years, and around 140, 26 and 57 TCR-sequenced participants, respectively, were included in these subgroups. Study-wide findings and limitations: Participants were mostly white British and included more females than males, and it was suggested by the authors that clonal diversity may have been underestimated. Only a handful of AZD1222 recipients were SARS-CoV-2 seropositive at baseline, limiting conclusions about previously exposed vaccinees. Vaccine-associated CD4 TCRs spanned the whole spike protein, with dominant responses in regions 160-218 and 743-854. The 56-69-year group was small, and its depth increase did not reach significance, likely because of low power. Because no day 14 peak-response samples were available, the repertoires could be characterized only after the peak T cell response. Reportedly, close to half of the unique spike-specific TCRs recognized epitopes lying outside the regions that are mutated in the B.1.351 and B.1.1.7 variants. After two AZD1222 doses, both the breadth and the depth of spike-specific TCRs were significantly higher than at day 0 and than in MenACWY recipients.

The CDR3 regions of human TCRbeta chains were analyzed by immunosequencing. On the authors' methods: TCRs in the repertoires were matched against a reference library of SARS-CoV-2-specific TCRs that had been generated with the MIRA antigen-specificity platform. Breadth was defined as the fraction of unique TCRs that were SARS-CoV-2-associated. Depth was defined as the fraction of total T cells that were SARS-CoV-2-associated. Using the MIRA data, every spike-specific TCR was mapped to the spike region that the TCR reacted to and assigned to either a CD4 or a CD8 class. Log10-transformed breadth and depth values were compared by one-way ANOVA with Sidak's multiple comparisons tests. TCRdb carries this immuneACCESS record with in-frame sequences only. Its versions omit some clonotypes, under half of them owing to an unresolved V gene in the studies checked, with the rest unexplained. Clone size and the V and J calls come from that table; the DNA yielded D and trimming. In all, the sample holds 150,000 to 200,000 clones, and 90% to 95% of those were seen once. Over 4.5% of the sample is taken by the ten largest.

In the germline V gene, CDR1 corresponds to MNHNS and CDR2 to SASEGT. The CDR3, from cysteine to phenylalanine, totals 13 residues. Left in the record is the CDR3 DNA by itself, 39 bases read in frame from the first base. Deletion took 3 bases off V and 2 bases off J, with a span of 7 bases between the germline ends. Sequences were derived from peripheral blood, sampled 28 days after the second AZD1222 dose. This chain joins TRBV6-1 to TRBJ1-2; the D gene is not confidently resolved. The origin of this receptor is an adult who received the AZD1222 COVID-19 vaccine. CDR3 sequence: CASSEDGNYGYTF. The DNA reads TGTGCCAGCAGTGAGGACGGCAACTATGGCTACACCTTC.